Reported below is one TCR beta chain. No antigen is known for it. Germline CDR1 reads SEHNR; CDR2 reads FQNEAQ (reference sequence). The CDR3 runs 16 residues. The V gene lost 5 bases and the J gene lost 9 bases, with 26 bases spanning the gap. One entry per CDR3 protein results from TCRdb running MiXCR on the reads. The sample includes under 800,000 distinct CDR3 sequences, approximately 24% of them seen just once. The data were obtained in a study of T cell repertoires in cytomegalovirus infection. Study in general: Indications came from public TCR beta signatures; they pointed to CMV infection and to a matching HLA type. General study findings and limits: Clonotypes of TCR beta that were HLA-C-restricted and CMV-specific dominated the ex vivo response.

This chain joins TRBV7-9 and TRBJ2-7; D is perhaps TRBD1 or TRBD2 (5 bases each). The receptor comes from a human donor in good health (CMV status not recorded). Some clones in this sample may be carry-over from other donors' samples. Sequenced: CD8+ T cells from PBMCs. The DNA for the CDR3 is TGTGCCAGCAGCCCCGGGACCGGCGAGTATCGAACGGGGCAGTACTTC. Translation gives CASSPGTGEYRTGQYF.